The clone carrying this TCR beta chain came up a few times. Its target is not known. TCRdb reprocessed the 5' RACE reads with MiXCR, giving one entry per CDR3 protein. Among 550,000 to 650,000 distinct CDR3 sequences listed, around 16% were seen once. This specimen comes from a study of T-cell memory formation after mild COVID-19. This CDR3 region has 13 residues. Per germline, CDR1 LGHDT and CDR2 YNNKEL (reference sequence). Trimming took off 0 bases at V and 6 bases at J, with 9 bases between the two ends. Study observations and caveats: Memory sampled before infection contained some responding clones, suggesting cross-reactive memory joined. The authors did not confirm SARS-CoV-2 specificity of second-wave clones peaking day 37.

The genes are TRBV3-1 and TRBJ2-7; D is unresolved. The receptor comes from an adult woman who had mild COVID-19 (a few samples of this study predate the infection). Cell type and time point are not known. The sequencing sample was made of PBMCs or a T cell subset sorted from them (not recorded which). In nucleotides, the CDR3 is TGTGCCAGCAGCCAAGATATACCGGCCGAGCAGTACTTC. Its translation: CASSQDIPAEQYF.